These 15 T cell receptor beta chains came from one sample sequenced in a study of HIV-infected patients and healthy controls (TCRdb year 2014). The library was prepared using 5' RACE. Sequencer: Illumina MiSeq. TCRdb itself trimmed the public reads at Q25 with fastp, ran MiXCR and retained productive beta chains. Under each unique CDR3 protein, matching rows form one entry showing the most common genes and DNA. This sample holds roughly 20,000 distinct CDR3 sequences; roughly 19% were observed only once. Roughly a third of the sample is taken by the ten largest. The sequenced material came from CD8+ T cells from blood. The source is a human donor in good health.

This rearrangement joins TRBV5-5 to TRBJ2-7; 12 nucleotides match TRBD2. This CDR3 region has 16 residues. Trimming at V came to 1 base and at J to 1 base, leaving 3 bases not matched to a gene. Germline V CDR1 and CDR2: SGHKS, YYEKEE (reference sequence). The DNA of the CDR3 is TGTGCCAGCAGCTTGAGGACTAGCGGGGTATCCTACGAGCAGTACTTC. Residues: CASSLRTSGVSYEQYF.

This clonotype came up a few times. This chain joins TRBV27 and TRBJ1-6; TRBD1 matches at 8 bases. CDR1 and CDR2 from the germline V gene are MNHEY and SMNVEV (reference sequence). The junction had 11 bases not matched to a gene; V was cut back by 5 bases and J by 8 bases. The CDR3 contains 16 residues. This CDR3 is CASSPWTGTVHSPLHF. The CDR3 nucleotides read TGTGCCAGCAGTCCGTGGACAGGGACGGTGCATTCACCCCTCCACTTT.

This chain connects TRBV3-1 to TRBJ2-7; the D call may be TRBD1 or TRBD2 (5 bases each). The CDR3 spans 14 residues. V gave up 3 bases and J gave up 1 base, with 10 bases separating them. CDR1 LGHDT and CDR2 YNNKEL come from the germline V gene (reference sequence). The chain's CDR3 is CASSHPGRSYEQYF. CDR3 DNA: TGTGCCAGCAGCCACCCGGGACGGTCCTACGAGCAGTACTTC.

This clonotype was observed a single time. The rearrangement uses TRBV29-1 and TRBJ1-5; 9 positions agree with TRBD1. The J segment lost 9 bases and the V segment lost 2 bases, leaving 8 bases of the junction unmatched. Per germline, CDR1 SQVTM and CDR2 ANQGSEA. The CDR3 sequence is 14 residues long. The CDR3 DNA reads as TGCAGCGTTGAACGAGGACAGGGGTATCGGCCCCAGCATTTT. Protein: CSVERGQGYRPQHF.

The rearrangement links TRBV19 to TRBJ2-1; D is possibly TRBD1 or TRBD2 (5 bases each). Germline CDR1 is LNHDA and CDR2 is SQIVND (reference sequence). The ends were cut back, 1 base at V and 4 bases at J, with 11 bases in the middle. The CDR3 is made up of 15 amino acids. The CDR3, as DNA: TGTGCCAGTAGTATAGGTGGGACCATTTACAATGAGCAGTTCTTC. Protein sequence: CASSIGGTIYNEQFF.

Relative to its sample, this clonotype is medium-sized (0.01 to 0.1%). V is TRBV4-3 and J is TRBJ1-5; TRBD1 matches 8 bases. The CDR3 length is 15 residues. Trimming took 0 bases from V and 6 from J; bases not matched to a gene: 4. Germline V gene lookup returns CDR1 LGHNA and CDR2 YSLEER. CDR3 loop: CASSQDTGGGQPQHF. CDR3 coding DNA: TGCGCCAGCAGCCAAGATACAGGGGGTGGTCAGCCCCAGCATTTT.

The chain joins TRBV12-3 or TRBV12-4 to TRBJ2-1; 11 nucleotides match TRBD2. Trimming took 6 bases from V and 9 from J; bases not matched to a gene: 7. This CDR3 is 14 amino acids long. The CDR3 DNA reads TGTGCCAGCAGAAATATAGCGGGAGGGGTTGAGCAGTTCTTC. Protein product: CASRNIAGGVEQFF.

The chain combines TRBV12-3 or TRBV12-4 with TRBJ1-5; D ambiguous. Trimming left V 1 base short and J 4 bases short, with 5 bases between. The CDR3 runs to 13 residues. The CDR3 is CASSLGRNQPQHF. CDR3 in DNA: TGTGCCAGCAGTTTAGGACGGAATCAGCCCCAGCATTTT.

The chain has TRBV7-6 and TRBJ2-1, with 8 bases that match TRBD2. V lost 4 bases and J lost 10; bases outside the gene matches: 18. The CDR3 is 17 residues long. CDR1 is SGHVS and CDR2 is FNYEAQ in the germline V gene. The CDR3 DNA reads as TGTGCCAGCAGCTCCGGCCACTGGGGTCTGACTAGCGTGGAGCAGTTCTTC. Residues: CASSSGHWGLTSVEQFF. The full variable domain, in which reference TRBV7-6 and TRBJ2-1 provide the parts outside the CDR3, is GAGVSQSPRYKVTKRGQDVALRCDPISGHVSLYWYRQALGQGPEFLTYFNYEAQQDKSGLPNDRFSAERPEGSISTLTIQRTEQRDSAMYRCASSSGHWGLTSVEQFFGPGTRLTVL.

This clonotype was observed at least ten times. This chain joins TRBV11-3 and TRBJ2-7; 7 bases are a match to TRBD2. This CDR3 is 18 amino acids long. Germline V gene sequence: CDR1 SGHNT, CDR2 YENEEA. J lost 4 bases, V lost 3 bases, and 18 bases had no gene match. The CDR3: CASSFDLFGRESLYEQYF. The CDR3 DNA reads as TGTGCCAGCAGCTTTGATCTCTTCGGGCGGGAGTCCCTATACGAGCAGTACTTC.

Many counts were recorded for this clonotype. This chain links TRBV6-1 with TRBJ2-1, with no clear D. The CDR3 is made up of 12 amino acids. The V end was cut by 2 bases, the J end by 8 bases, with 7 bases between. Germline V gives CDR1 MNHNS, CDR2 SASEGT. CDR3 in DNA: TGTGCCAGCAGTGAAAGAGTGCATGAGCAGTTCTTC. This sequence encodes CASSERVHEQFF.

V usage is TRBV5-6 and J usage is TRBJ2-1; no reliable D call. This CDR3 spans 13 amino acids. V gave up 0 bases and J gave up 8 bases, with 9 bases separating them. CDR1 and CDR2 from the germline V gene are SGHDT and YYEEEE. Written as DNA, the CDR3 is TGTGCCAGCAGCTTGGCCGCTAGGGATGAGCAGTTCTTC. Translating gives CASSLAARDEQFF.

This sequence joins TRBV7-9 and TRBJ2-5; 12 bases are shared with TRBD2. Unmatched junction bases numbered 11, after V lost 7 bases and J lost 2 bases. CDR3 length: 17 amino acids. CDR1 and CDR2 from the germline V gene are SEHNR and FQNEAQ (reference sequence). Here the CDR3 reads CASTYFRTSGEQETQYF. CDR3 DNA sequence: TGTGCCAGCACTTACTTCAGGACTAGCGGGGAGCAAGAGACCCAGTACTTC.

The CDR3 nucleotides read TGTGCCAGCAGTTTGGTGGCAGGGATTAATTCACCCCTCCACTTT. Amino acid sequence: CASSLVAGINSPLHF. The chain links TRBV12-3 or TRBV12-4 to TRBJ1-6, with D possibly being TRBD1 (5 bases). The CDR3 runs to 15 residues. Trimming removed 3 bases from V and 6 bases from J, with 12 bases in between.

This clonotype has just a few counts. The chain carries TRBV2 and TRBJ1-3; D gene ambiguous. V dropped 3 bases and J dropped 0 bases, with 6 bases sitting between them. From germline, CDR1 is SNHLY and CDR2 FYNNEI. CDR3 size: 14 residues. The CDR3 coding sequence is TGTGCCAGCAGTGAGCTGGACTCTGGAAACACCATATATTTT. It is translated as CASSELDSGNTIYF.